The rows below give T cell receptor beta chains drawn from one sample of a study of neoadjuvant anti-PD-1 for oral cavity cancer. Method: immunoSEQ multiplex PCR; TCRdb's copy keeps in-frame clones and lacks some. In the table there are approximately 7,200 clones, 54% of which are singletons. The sample was tumor tissue, taken before nivolumab (anti-PD-1) treatment. These TCRs come from a person aged 40 to 85 with oral cavity squamous cell carcinoma. Both conserved end residues are part of each CDR3. A D gene is named only where the DNA matches it firmly. Rows give clone size only sometimes, using once, few, many, or a class for an expanded clone.

CASSRTFSSGANVLTF TGTGCCAGCAGTCGGACCTTCTCCTCTGGGGCCAACGTCCTGACTTTC TRBV5-4 NA TRBJ2-6 NA
CSVSWGAYEQYF TGCAGCGTTTCTTGGGGAGCCTACGAGCAGTACTTC TRBV29-1 NA TRBJ2-7 NA
CASSYGEEDEAFF TGTGCCAGCAGTTACGGGGAAGAAGATGAAGCTTTCTTT TRBV6-5 NA TRBJ1-1 large
CASSPGQGMYNEQFF TGTGCCAGCAGCCCCGGACAGGGTATGTACAATGAGCAGTTCTTC TRBV7-9 TRBD1 TRBJ2-1 NA
CASSPGLTSSYNSPLHF TGTGCCAGCAGCCCCGGACTCACCAGCTCCTATAATTCACCCCTCCACTTT TRBV27 NA TRBJ1-6 once
CASGGLFSNQPQHF TGTGCTAGTGGTGGTCTTTTCAGCAATCAGCCCCAGCATTTT TRBV12-5 NA TRBJ1-5 few
CASRTGGGATDTQYF TGTGCCAGTAGGACGGGCGGGGGCGCGACAGATACGCAGTATTTT TRBV19 NA TRBJ2-3 NA
CASSHSPGQLYNEQFF TGTGCCAGTAGTCATTCCCCGGGACAGCTTTACAATGAGCAGTTCTTC TRBV19 TRBD1 TRBJ2-1 few
CASSFSGGKNSPLHF TGTGCCAGCAGCTTCTCGGGGGGTAAAAATTCACCCCTCCACTTT TRBV13 NA TRBJ1-6 medium-sized
CASSPGQAVGEKLFF TGTGCCAGCAGCCCAGGACAGGCCGTGGGGGAAAAACTGTTTTTT TRBV7-2 TRBD1 TRBJ1-4 NA
CASSQDSSVSNQPQHF TGCGCCAGCAGCCAAGATAGTTCGGTTAGCAATCAGCCCCAGCATTTT TRBV4-1 NA TRBJ1-5 NA
CASSQRAGANTDTQYF TGTGCCAGCAGCCAAAGAGCGGGGGCCAACACAGATACGCAGTATTTT TRBV13 TRBD2 TRBJ2-3 NA
CASSNPTSYEQYF TGCGCCAGCAGCAACCCAACTTCCTACGAGCAGTACTTC TRBV5-1 NA TRBJ2-7 once
CASSYADTQYF TGTGCCAGCAGCTATGCAGATACGCAGTATTTT TRBV7-8 NA TRBJ2-3 NA
CASSFRAGAANYGYTF TGTGCCAGCAGCTTTCGGGCAGGGGCTGCTAACTATGGCTACACCTTC TRBV11-2 NA TRBJ1-2 NA
CASSYSSGTGVTGELFF TGTGCCAGCAGCTATAGCTCCGGGACAGGGGTCACCGGGGAGCTGTTTTTT TRBV5-5 TRBD1 TRBJ2-2 NA
CASSLAGEGYNEQFF TGCGCCAGCAGCTTGGCCGGTGAGGGATACAATGAGCAGTTCTTC TRBV5-1 NA TRBJ2-1 NA
CASRIGGVHQETQYF TGTGCCAGCAGGATAGGGGGGGTACACCAAGAGACCCAGTACTTC TRBV2 NA TRBJ2-5 NA
CASSPVRGNTEAFF TGTGCCAGCTCACCAGTTCGGGGGAACACTGAAGCTTTCTTT TRBV18 NA TRBJ1-1 few
CASTVGLPGQFF TGCGCCAGCACCGTGGGACTACCCGGCCAGTTCTTC TRBV10-2 TRBD2 TRBJ2-1 few
CASSIGGRRSHQPQHF TGTGCCAGTAGTATAGGGGGACGGAGGTCCCATCAGCCCCAGCATTTT TRBV19 NA TRBJ1-5 NA
CASALGVDQPQHF TGTGCCAGCGCCTTGGGTGTGGATCAGCCCCAGCATTTT TRBV6-1 NA TRBJ1-5 few
CASSEFLGSNYGHTF TGTGCCAGCAGTGAATTTCTGGGGTCTAACTATGGCCACACCTTC TRBV2 NA TRBJ1-2 NA
CASKEGGFGNTEAFF TGTGCCAGCAAGGAGGGAGGATTCGGGAACACTGAAGCTTTCTTT TRBV28 NA TRBJ1-1 NA
CASGLATEAFF TGTGCCAGCGGATTGGCAACTGAAGCTTTCTTT TRBV6-6 NA TRBJ1-1 once
CASSSLDFTGELFF TGTGCCAGCAGTTCCCTTGACTTCACCGGGGAGCTGTTTTTT TRBV28 NA TRBJ2-2 few
CASSLEAGGRGGYTF TGTGCCAGCAGCTTAGAGGCGGGGGGCCGTGGTGGCTACACCTTC TRBV7-2 NA TRBJ1-2 NA